There are a few counts of the clone carrying this T cell receptor (beta chain). Its specificity is not known. Compared with germline, one end of the junction differs, possibly owing to a read error. The entry originates in a study of T cells in Graves' hyperthyroidism and ophthalmopathy. Findings and caveats of the study: The model identified upcoming ophthalmopathy a median roughly 6.5 months ahead of onset.

Germline V lookup: CDR1 MDHEN, CDR2 SYDVKM. The CDR3 runs to 14 residues. RNA transcripts served as the template for amplifying TCR beta CDR3 regions. RT-PCR in the first round (using the HTBI primer set) targeted the TCR CDR3. TCRdb re-called the multiplex PCR reads with MiXCR, one entry per CDR3 protein. Seen here are about 350,000 distinct CDR3 sequences, approximately 15% observed once, and the top ten hold just under 25%. The V gene is TRBV28, the J gene TRBJ1-1, with D maybe TRBD1 (6 bases). The material sequenced was blood. This receptor was taken from a woman in her thirties with Graves' hyperthyroidism. Here the CDR3 reads CASSLSGGGTEAFF. The CDR3 DNA sequence: TGTGCCAGCAGCTTATCCGGGGGCGGCACTGAAGCTTTCTTT. The full variable domain, rest sourced from reference TRBV28 and TRBJ1-1, is DVKVTQSSRYLVKRTGEKVFLECVQDMDHENMFWYRQDPGLGLRLIYFSYDVKMKEKGDIPEGYSVSREKKERFSLILESASTNQTSMYLCASSLSGGGTEAFFGQGTRLTVV.